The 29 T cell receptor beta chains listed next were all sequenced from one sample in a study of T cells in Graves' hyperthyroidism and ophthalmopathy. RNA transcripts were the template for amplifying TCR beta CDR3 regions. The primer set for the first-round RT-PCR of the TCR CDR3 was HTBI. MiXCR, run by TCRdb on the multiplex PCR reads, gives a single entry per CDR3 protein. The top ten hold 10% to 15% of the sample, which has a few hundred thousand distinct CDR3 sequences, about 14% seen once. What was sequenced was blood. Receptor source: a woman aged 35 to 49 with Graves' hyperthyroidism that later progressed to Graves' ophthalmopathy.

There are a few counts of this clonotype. In DNA, the CDR3 is TGTGCCAGCAGCCCACCGGGACAGGGCCCTAACGGAGCTTTCTTT. It encodes CASSPPGQGPNGAFF. This chain connects TRBV14 to TRBJ1-1; 9 bases align to TRBD1. Germline CDR1 is SGHDN and CDR2 is FVKESK. CDR3 size: 15 residues. V shed 4 bases, J shed 10 bases, and the junction held 13 bases outside the gene matches.

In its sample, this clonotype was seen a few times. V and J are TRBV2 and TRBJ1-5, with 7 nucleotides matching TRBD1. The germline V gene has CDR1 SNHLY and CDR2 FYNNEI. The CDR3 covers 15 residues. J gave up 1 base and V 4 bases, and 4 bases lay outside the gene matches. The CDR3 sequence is CASSGARGSNQPQHF. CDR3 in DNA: TGTGCCAGCAGTGGTGCCAGGGGGAGCAATCAGCCCCAGCATTTT.

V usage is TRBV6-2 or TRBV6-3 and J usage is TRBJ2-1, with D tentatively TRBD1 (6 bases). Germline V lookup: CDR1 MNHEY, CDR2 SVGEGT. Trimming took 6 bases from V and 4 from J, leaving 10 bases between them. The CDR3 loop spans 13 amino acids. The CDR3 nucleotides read TGTGCCAGCAGCGAACAGGGTTACAATGAGCAGTTCTTC. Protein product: CASSEQGYNEQFF.

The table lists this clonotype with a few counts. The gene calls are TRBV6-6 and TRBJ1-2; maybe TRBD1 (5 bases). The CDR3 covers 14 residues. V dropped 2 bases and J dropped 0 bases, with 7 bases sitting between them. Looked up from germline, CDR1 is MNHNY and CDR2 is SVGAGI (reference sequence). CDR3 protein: CASSYDRSNYGYTF. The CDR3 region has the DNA TGTGCCAGCAGTTACGACAGATCTAACTATGGCTACACCTTC.

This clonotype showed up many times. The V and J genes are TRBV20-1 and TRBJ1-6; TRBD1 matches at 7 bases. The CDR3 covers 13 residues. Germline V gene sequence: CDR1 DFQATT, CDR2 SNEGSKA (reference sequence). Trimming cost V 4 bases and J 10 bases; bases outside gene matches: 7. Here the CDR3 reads CSAKQGSGSPLHF. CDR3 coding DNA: TGCAGTGCTAAACAGGGGAGTGGGTCACCCCTCCACTTT.

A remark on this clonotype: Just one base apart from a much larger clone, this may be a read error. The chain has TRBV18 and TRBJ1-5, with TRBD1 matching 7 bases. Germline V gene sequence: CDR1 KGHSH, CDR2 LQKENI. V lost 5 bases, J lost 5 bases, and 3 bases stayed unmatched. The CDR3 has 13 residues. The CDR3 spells CASSETGDQPQHF. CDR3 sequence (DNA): TGTGCCAGCTCAGAAACAGGGGATCAGCCCCAGCATTTT.

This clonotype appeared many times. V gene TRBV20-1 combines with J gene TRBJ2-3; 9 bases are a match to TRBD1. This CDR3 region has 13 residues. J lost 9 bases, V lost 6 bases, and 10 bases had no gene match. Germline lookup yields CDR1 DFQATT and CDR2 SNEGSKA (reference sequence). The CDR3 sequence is CSAAPGQGRTQYF. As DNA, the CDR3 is TGCAGTGCCGCTCCGGGACAGGGACGCACGCAGTATTTT.

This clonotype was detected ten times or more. The CDR3 DNA reads TGTGCCAGCAGTGAGAGAGGGAAAGGCTACGAGCAGTACTTC. Translating it yields CASSERGKGYEQYF. This chain joins TRBV2 and TRBJ2-7; TRBD2 might be the D (5 bases). Germline lookup yields CDR1 SNHLY and CDR2 FYNNEI. CDR3 length equals 14 residues. The V and J ends lost 3 bases and 3 bases respectively, with 12 bases between them. The whole variable domain, filled in from reference TRBV2 and TRBJ2-7, reads EPEVTQTPSHQVTQMGQEVILRCVPISNHLYFYWYRQILGQKVEFLVSFYNNEISEKSEIFDDQFSVERPDGSNFTLKIRSTKLEDSAMYFCASSERGKGYEQYFGPGTRLTVT.

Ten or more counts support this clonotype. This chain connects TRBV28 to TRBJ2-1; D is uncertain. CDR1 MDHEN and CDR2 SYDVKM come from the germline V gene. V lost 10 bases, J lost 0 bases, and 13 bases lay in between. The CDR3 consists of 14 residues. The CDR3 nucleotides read TGTGCCACCCTAATCCACAGCTCCTACAATGAGCAGTTCTTC. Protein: CATLIHSSYNEQFF.

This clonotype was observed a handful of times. CDR3 coding DNA: TGTGCCAGCAGCTTGGGGGCTAGCGGCCCCTACGAGCAGTACTTC. Translation gives CASSLGASGPYEQYF. This sequence joins TRBV5-6 and TRBJ2-7, with 7 positions matching TRBD2. The germline V gene encodes CDR1 SGHDT and CDR2 YYEEEE. The CDR3 spans 15 residues. V dropped 0 bases and J dropped 2; count of bases not matched to a gene: 5.

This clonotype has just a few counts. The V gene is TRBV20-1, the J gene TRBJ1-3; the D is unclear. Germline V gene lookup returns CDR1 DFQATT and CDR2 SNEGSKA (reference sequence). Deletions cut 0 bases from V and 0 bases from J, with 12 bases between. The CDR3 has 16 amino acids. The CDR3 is CSARDISGSSGNTIYF. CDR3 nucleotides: TGCAGTGCTAGAGATATATCTGGCTCCTCTGGAAACACCATATATTTT.

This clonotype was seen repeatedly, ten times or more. The CDR3 reads CASSAQTSGSTDTQYF. CDR3 nucleotide sequence: TGTGCCAGCAGCGCCCAGACTAGCGGATCCACAGATACGCAGTATTTT. This chain uses TRBV9 with TRBJ2-3; 9 nucleotides agree with TRBD2. V dropped 3 bases and J dropped 2; count of bases not matched to a gene: 7. CDR1 and CDR2 (germline): SGDLS, YYNGEE. The CDR3 consists of 16 residues. Complete variable domain (other parts from reference TRBV9 and TRBJ2-3): DSGVTQTPKHLITATGQRVTLRCSPRSGDLSVYWYQQSLDQGLQFLIQYYNGEERAKGNILERFSAQQFPDLHSELNLSSLELGDSALYFCASSAQTSGSTDTQYFGPGTRLTVL.

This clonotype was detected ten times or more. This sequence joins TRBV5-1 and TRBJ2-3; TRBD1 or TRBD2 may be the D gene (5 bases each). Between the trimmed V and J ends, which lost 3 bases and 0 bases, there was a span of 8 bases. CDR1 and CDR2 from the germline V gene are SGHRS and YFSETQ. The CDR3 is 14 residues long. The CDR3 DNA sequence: TGCGCCAGCAGCTATGGGGGAAGCACAGATACGCAGTATTTT. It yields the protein CASSYGGSTDTQYF.

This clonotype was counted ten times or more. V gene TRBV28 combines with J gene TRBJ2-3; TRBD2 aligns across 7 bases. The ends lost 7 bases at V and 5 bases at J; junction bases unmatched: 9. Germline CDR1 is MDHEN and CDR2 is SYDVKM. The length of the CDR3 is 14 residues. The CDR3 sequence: CASTQTPGGDTQYF. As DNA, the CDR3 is TGTGCCAGCACCCAAACCCCGGGGGGAGATACGCAGTATTTT.

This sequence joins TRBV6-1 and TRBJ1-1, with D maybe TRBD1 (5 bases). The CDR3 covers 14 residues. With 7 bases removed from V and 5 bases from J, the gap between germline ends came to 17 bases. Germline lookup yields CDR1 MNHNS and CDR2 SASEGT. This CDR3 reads CASTFTAGRTEAFF. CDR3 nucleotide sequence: TGTGCCAGCACCTTTACGGCAGGGAGGACTGAAGCTTTCTTT.

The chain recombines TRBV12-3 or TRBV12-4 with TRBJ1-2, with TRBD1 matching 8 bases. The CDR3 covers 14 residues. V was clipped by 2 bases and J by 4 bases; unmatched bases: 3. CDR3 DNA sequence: TGTGCCAGCAGTTTAAGGACAGGGTTCTATGGCTACACCTTC. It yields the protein CASSLRTGFYGYTF.

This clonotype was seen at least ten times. Written as DNA, the CDR3 is TGTGCCAGCAGTGCCCGTGGGGGAGTCTCTAGCACAGATACGCAGTATTTT. Protein: CASSARGGVSSTDTQYF. The chain couples TRBV2 to TRBJ2-3; D assignment may be TRBD1 or TRBD2 (5 bases each). The CDR3 covers 17 residues. Germline V gene data show CDR1 as SNHLY and CDR2 as FYNNEI. Trimming left V 4 bases short and J 0 bases short, with 17 bases between. Full variable domain (missing parts from reference TRBV2 and TRBJ2-3): EPEVTQTPSHQVTQMGQEVILRCVPISNHLYFYWYRQILGQKVEFLVSFYNNEISEKSEIFDDQFSVERPDGSNFTLKIRSTKLEDSAMYFCASSARGGVSSTDTQYFGPGTRLTVL.

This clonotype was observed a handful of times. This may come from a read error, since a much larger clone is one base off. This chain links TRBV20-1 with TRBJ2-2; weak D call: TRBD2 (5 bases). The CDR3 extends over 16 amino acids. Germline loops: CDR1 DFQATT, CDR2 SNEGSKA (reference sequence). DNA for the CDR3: TGCAGTGCTAGAGATATTAGGCTATCGAACACCGGGGAGCTGTCTTTT. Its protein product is CSARDIRLSNTGELSF.

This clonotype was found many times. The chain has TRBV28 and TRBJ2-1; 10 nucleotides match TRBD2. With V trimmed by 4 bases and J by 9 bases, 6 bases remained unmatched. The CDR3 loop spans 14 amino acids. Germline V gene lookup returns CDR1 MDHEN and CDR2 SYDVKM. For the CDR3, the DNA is TGTGCCAGCAGTTCCCCTAGCGGGAGAGGTGAGCAGTTCTTC. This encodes CASSSPSGRGEQFF.

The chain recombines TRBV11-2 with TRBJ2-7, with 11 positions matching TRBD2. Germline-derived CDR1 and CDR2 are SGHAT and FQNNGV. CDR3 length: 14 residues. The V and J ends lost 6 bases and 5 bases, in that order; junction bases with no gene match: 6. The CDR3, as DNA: TGTGCCAGCAGGCATACTAGCGGGAGTAACGAGCAGTACTTC. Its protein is CASRHTSGSNEQYF.

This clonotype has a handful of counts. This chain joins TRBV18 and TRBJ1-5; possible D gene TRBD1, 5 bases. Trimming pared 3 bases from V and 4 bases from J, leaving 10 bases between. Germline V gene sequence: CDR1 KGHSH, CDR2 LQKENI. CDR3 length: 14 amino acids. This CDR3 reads CASSPGAGNQPQHF. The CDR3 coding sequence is TGTGCCAGCTCACCCGGGGCGGGGAATCAGCCCCAGCATTTT.

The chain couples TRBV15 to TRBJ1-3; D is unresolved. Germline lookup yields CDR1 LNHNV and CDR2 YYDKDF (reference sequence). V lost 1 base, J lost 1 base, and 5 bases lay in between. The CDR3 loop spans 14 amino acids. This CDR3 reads CATSRGESGNTIYF. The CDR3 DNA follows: TGTGCCACCAGCAGAGGGGAATCTGGAAACACCATATATTTT.

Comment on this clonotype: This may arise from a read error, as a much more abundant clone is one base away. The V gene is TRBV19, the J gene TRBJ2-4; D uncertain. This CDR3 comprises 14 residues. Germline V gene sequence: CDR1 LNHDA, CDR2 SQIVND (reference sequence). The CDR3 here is CTSSPTPAKNIQYF. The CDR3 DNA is TGTACCAGTAGCCCGACACCAGCCAAAAACATTCAGTACTTC.

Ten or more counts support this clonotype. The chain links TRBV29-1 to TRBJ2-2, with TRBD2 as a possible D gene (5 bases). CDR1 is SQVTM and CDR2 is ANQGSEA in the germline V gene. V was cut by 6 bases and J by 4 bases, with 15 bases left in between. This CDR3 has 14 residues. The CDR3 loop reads CSVEELGFTGELFF. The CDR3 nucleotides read TGCAGCGTCGAGGAACTAGGTTTCACCGGGGAGCTGTTTTTT.

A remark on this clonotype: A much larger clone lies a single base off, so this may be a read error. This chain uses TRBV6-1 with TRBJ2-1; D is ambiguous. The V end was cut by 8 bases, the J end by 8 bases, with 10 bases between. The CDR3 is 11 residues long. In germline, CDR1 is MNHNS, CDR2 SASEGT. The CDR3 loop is CASGVGDEQFF. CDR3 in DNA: TGTGCCAGCGGTGTCGGCGATGAGCAGTTCTTC.

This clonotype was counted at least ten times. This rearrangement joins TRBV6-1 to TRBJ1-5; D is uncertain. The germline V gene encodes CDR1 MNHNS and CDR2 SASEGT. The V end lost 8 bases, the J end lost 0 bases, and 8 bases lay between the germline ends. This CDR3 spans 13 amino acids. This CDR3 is CASERYSNQPQHF. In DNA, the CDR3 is TGTGCCAGCGAGCGATATAGCAATCAGCCCCAGCATTTT.

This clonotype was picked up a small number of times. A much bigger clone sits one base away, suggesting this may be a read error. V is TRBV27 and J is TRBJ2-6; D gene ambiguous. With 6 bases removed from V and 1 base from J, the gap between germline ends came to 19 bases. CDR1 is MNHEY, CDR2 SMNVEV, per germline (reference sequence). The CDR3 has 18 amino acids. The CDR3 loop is CASSNGRRIRSGANVLTF. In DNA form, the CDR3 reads TGTGCCAGCAGCAACGGACGTAGGATAAGATCTGGGGCCAACGTCCTGACTTTC.

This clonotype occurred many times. The CDR3: CASNGPGGQRLFF. The CDR3, as DNA: TGTGCCAGCAATGGGCCGGGCGGACAGCGTCTGTTTTTT. This chain uses TRBV28 with TRBJ1-4; D is possibly TRBD1 (6 bases). V lost 7 bases to trimming and J lost 14 bases, with 20 bases between them. The CDR3 consists of 13 residues. The V gene's germline CDR1 is MDHEN and CDR2 SYDVKM.

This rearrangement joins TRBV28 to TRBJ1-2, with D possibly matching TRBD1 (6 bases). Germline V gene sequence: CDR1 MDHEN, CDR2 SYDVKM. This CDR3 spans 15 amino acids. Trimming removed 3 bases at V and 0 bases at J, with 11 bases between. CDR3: CASSFSDRTNYGYTF. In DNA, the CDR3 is TGTGCCAGCAGTTTCTCCGACAGGACTAACTATGGCTACACCTTC.